This T cell receptor beta chain was profiled in a study of T cells in Graves' hyperthyroidism and ophthalmopathy. There were TCR beta CDR3 regions amplified from RNA transcripts. Researchers ran a first-round RT-PCR on the TCR CDR3 using the HTBI primer set. TCRdb re-called the multiplex PCR reads through MiXCR, storing one row per CDR3 protein. The sample carries roughly 660,000 distinct CDR3 sequences, around a sixth recorded once. Based on clinical symptoms, serum thyroxine and TRAb, thyroid ultrasound and orbital computed tomography, diagnoses were reached. Out of over 7.5 ml of fresh peripheral blood came the PBMCs. This clonotype was seen a handful of times. Its antigen is still unknown. A read error likely explains this, since a far larger clone differs by one base. Findings of the study overall: The model identified upcoming ophthalmopathy a median approximately six months ahead of onset.

This CDR3 spans 12 amino acids. V lost 1 base and J 7 bases, leaving 5 bases between the germline ends. Sequencing was carried out using blood. The chain carries TRBV12-3 or TRBV12-4 and TRBJ1-5; no definite D call. This sequence originates from a man over 45 with Graves' hyperthyroidism. The CDR3 DNA sequence: TGTGCCAGCAGTTTAGTCAGGCAGCCCCAGCATTTT. Translated, it gives CASSLVRQPQHF.